These 24 T cell receptor beta chains originate from one sample sequenced in a study of cytomegalovirus exposure and HLA in healthy donors. The PCR used 60 Vbeta and 13 Jbeta primers. The repertoire was sequenced with immunoSEQ multiplex PCR; TCRdb's copy has only in-frame clones and lacks some. The sample includes fewer than 150,000 clones, over 70% of them seen just once. Sequenced: PBMCs. All receptors derive from a male donor in good health and CMV-seronegative.

The chain employs TRBV27 and TRBJ2-1, with 10 bases lining up with TRBD1. CDR1 is MNHEY and CDR2 is SMNVEV in the germline V gene (reference sequence). This CDR3 is 20 amino acids long. V trimming: 9 bases; J trimming: 4 bases; junction bases outside the gene matches: 24. CDR3 sequence (DNA): TGTGCCAGTCAGTTTAATGGGGACAGGGGTGGTACGGGGGTTTACAATGAGCAGTTCTTC. Its translation: CASQFNGDRGGTGVYNEQFF.

This rearrangement joins TRBV5-1 to TRBJ1-6; a weak D match, TRBD1 (6 bases). Germline V lookup: CDR1 SGHRS, CDR2 YFSETQ. Trimming cost V 5 bases and J 3 bases, with 21 bases left between them. This CDR3 comprises 18 residues. The DNA of the CDR3 is TGCGCCAGCAGTTACTACTCAGGGGCAGGTCGCTATAATTCACCCCTCCACTTT. It is translated as CASSYYSGAGRYNSPLHF.

The J gene is TRBJ2-7, the V gene TRBV5-1; unclear D gene. V lost 2 bases to trimming and J lost 6 bases, with 9 bases between them. Germline values: CDR1 SGHRS, CDR2 YFSETQ. The CDR3 has 12 amino acids. The CDR3 loop reads CASSFGGGEQYF. As DNA, the CDR3 is TGCGCCAGCAGCTTCGGCGGTGGCGAGCAGTACTTC. The entire variable domain, with the rest obtained from reference TRBV5-1 and TRBJ2-7, is as follows: KAGVTQTPRYLIKTRGQQVTLSCSPISGHRSVSWYQQTPGQGLQFLFEYFSETQRNKGNFPGRFSGRQFSNSRSEMNVSTLELGDSALYLCASSFGGGEQYFGPGTRLTVT.

V gene TRBV29-1 combines with J gene TRBJ2-1; a possible D gene is TRBD1 (5 bases). Germline assignment: CDR1 SQVTM and CDR2 ANQGSEA. The ends were cut back, 3 bases at V and 14 bases at J, with 14 bases in the middle. There are 11 residues in the CDR3. The CDR3 is CSVDSWPGKFF. DNA for the CDR3: TGCAGCGTTGATAGCTGGCCAGGGAAGTTCTTC.

This chain connects TRBV10-1 to TRBJ1-1; D gene unclear. Per germline, CDR1 WNHNN and CDR2 SYGVQD (reference sequence). CDR3 length equals 13 residues. V was shortened by 6 bases and J by 0 bases, with 8 bases between the two germline ends. The CDR3 region has the DNA TGCGCCAGCAGCCAGGCTTTGAACACTGAAGCTTTCTTT. Encoded protein: CASSQALNTEAFF.

V usage is TRBV5-1 and J usage is TRBJ1-4, with 10 positions matching TRBD1. The CDR3 has 17 residues. V lost 3 bases and J lost 7; bases outside the gene matches: 12. CDR1 SGHRS and CDR2 YFSETQ come from the germline V gene. The CDR3 protein is CASSWTTGTGAREKLFF. CDR3 DNA: TGCGCCAGCAGCTGGACTACTGGGACAGGGGCGCGTGAAAAACTGTTTTTT. The variable domain in full, completed from reference TRBV5-1 and TRBJ1-4, reads KAGVTQTPRYLIKTRGQQVTLSCSPISGHRSVSWYQQTPGQGLQFLFEYFSETQRNKGNFPGRFSGRQFSNSRSEMNVSTLELGDSALYLCASSWTTGTGAREKLFFGSGTQLSVL.

The chain recombines TRBV27 with TRBJ1-1; a possible D gene is TRBD1 (5 bases). The length of the CDR3 is 15 residues. Trimming took off 5 bases at V and 7 bases at J, with 20 bases between the two ends. Germline-derived CDR1 and CDR2 are MNHEY and SMNVEV (reference sequence). The CDR3 region is CASSPRGLRTGEAFF. The CDR3 nucleotides are TGTGCCAGCAGTCCCCGGGGACTGAGAACAGGTGAAGCTTTCTTT.

This clone was seen a handful of times. The gene calls are TRBV6-5 and TRBJ2-7; 8 nucleotides line up with TRBD1. The J segment lost 3 bases and the V segment lost 6 bases, leaving 10 bases of the junction unmatched. The CDR3 is 15 residues long. Germline CDR1 and CDR2: MNHEY and SVGAGI. In DNA, the CDR3 is TGTGCCAGCAGGTCGACAGGGGTACGTAGCTACGAGCAGTACTTC. Translating gives CASRSTGVRSYEQYF.

The chain is built from TRBV6-5 and TRBJ1-5; D remains ambiguous. Trimming removed 10 bases from V and 6 bases from J, with 16 bases in between. The CDR3 is 13 residues long. Germline CDR1 MNHEY, CDR2 SVGAGI. The CDR3 DNA follows: TGTGCCACGAGAGGCGGAATCGTTCAGCCCCAGCATTTT. It specifies CATRGGIVQPQHF.

The chain is built from TRBV6-5 and TRBJ2-2, with D possibly matching TRBD2 (5 bases). This CDR3 is 14 amino acids long. Germline V gene sequence: CDR1 MNHEY, CDR2 SVGAGI. V gave up 0 bases and J gave up 8 bases, with 10 bases separating them. In DNA form, the CDR3 reads TGTGCCAGCAGTTACTCTGTATCGGGGGGGGAGCTGTTTTTT. Amino acid sequence: CASSYSVSGGELFF.

The V gene is TRBV7-3, the J gene TRBJ1-1; 9 positions agree with TRBD1. This CDR3 spans 15 amino acids. J lost 6 bases, V lost 5 bases, and 10 bases had no gene match. Germline V gene data show CDR1 as SGHTA and CDR2 as FQGTGA. The CDR3 loop reads CASSVAGTGISEAFF. In nucleotides, the CDR3 is TGTGCCAGCAGCGTCGCCGGGACAGGGATCTCTGAAGCTTTCTTT.

This chain joins TRBV7-2 and TRBJ1-3; no clear D. There are 14 residues in the CDR3. Germline V gene sequence: CDR1 SGHTA, CDR2 FQGNSA. V lost 9 bases, J lost 0 bases, and 12 bases lay in between. CDR3 protein: CASRRAGSGNTIYF. The CDR3 DNA reads TGTGCCAGTAGGCGCGCGGGCTCTGGAAACACCATATATTTT.

The rearrangement links TRBV9 to TRBJ2-1; 9 positions match TRBD2. The CDR3 contains 17 residues. Trimming removed 0 bases from V and 7 bases from J; junction bases left unmatched: 11. Germline V gene data show CDR1 as SGDLS and CDR2 as YYNGEE. CDR3 DNA: TGTGCCAGCAGCGTAGTGGTGGGCGCGGGAGGGCCAAATGAGCAGTTCTTC. This sequence encodes CASSVVVGAGGPNEQFF.

V is TRBV5-1 and J is TRBJ2-4, with TRBD2 identical over 13 bases. The V and J ends lost 4 bases and 0 bases, in that order; junction bases with no gene match: 7. Germline assignment: CDR1 SGHRS and CDR2 YFSETQ. The CDR3 totals 18 residues. DNA of the CDR3: TGCGCCAGCAGCACTGGACTAGCGGGAGTGCTAGCCAAAAACATTCAGTACTTC. It is translated as CASSTGLAGVLAKNIQYF.

V usage is TRBV5-4 and J usage is TRBJ1-3; TRBD1 matches 8 bases. Germline V lookup: CDR1 SGHNT, CDR2 YYREEE (reference sequence). The CDR3 extends over 15 amino acids. V shed 4 bases and J 4 bases; nucleotides not matched to a gene: 7. The CDR3 spells CASSVDRGVGNTIYF. DNA of the CDR3: TGTGCCAGCAGCGTCGACAGGGGTGTGGGAAACACCATATATTTT.

The chain combines TRBV7-9 with TRBJ1-2, with 7 bases identical to TRBD1. The CDR3 runs to 16 residues. V lost 4 bases, J lost 1 base, and 9 bases stayed unmatched. CDR1 and CDR2 (germline): SEHNR, FQNEAQ (reference sequence). CDR3 in DNA: TGTGCCAGCAGCTCGCCCCGACAGGGTGATAACTATGGCTACACCTTC. This encodes CASSSPRQGDNYGYTF.

This chain connects TRBV5-4 to TRBJ2-1, with 10 bases lining up with TRBD2. CDR1 SGHNT and CDR2 YYREEE come from the germline V gene (reference sequence). The CDR3 extends over 15 amino acids. Trimming at V came to 4 bases and at J to 8 bases, leaving 9 bases not matched to a gene. The CDR3 coding sequence is TGTGCCAGCAGCATGACTAGCGGGCTGGGCGATGAGCAGTTCTTC. Translation: CASSMTSGLGDEQFF.

The chain has TRBV6-4 and TRBJ1-2; 12 positions agree with TRBD1. The CDR3 is made up of 13 amino acids. V trimming: 6 bases; J trimming: 9 bases; junction bases outside the gene matches: 5. Germline V lookup: CDR1 MRHNA, CDR2 SNTAGT. Written as DNA, the CDR3 is TGTGCCAGCAGAACCGGGACAGGGGGCAGCTACACCTTC. The encoded protein is CASRTGTGGSYTF.

V gene TRBV9 combines with J gene TRBJ1-3, with D possibly matching TRBD1 (5 bases). Trimming pared 1 base from V and 8 bases from J, leaving 10 bases between. Per germline, CDR1 SGDLS and CDR2 YYNGEE. This CDR3 has 13 residues. The CDR3 spells CASSVRRGDTIYF. DNA for the CDR3: TGTGCCAGCAGCGTAAGGCGGGGGGACACCATATATTTT.

CDR3 DNA sequence: TGTGCCAGCAGCCCCTACGGGACAGGGGGTGTATGGCAGTACTTC. Amino acid sequence: CASSPYGTGGVWQYF. V and J are TRBV4-2 and TRBJ2-7; 11 nucleotides align to TRBD1. This CDR3 has 15 amino acids. Germline V gene sequence: CDR1 LGHNA, CDR2 YNFKEQ. V lost 4 bases to trimming and J lost 9 bases; unmatched junction nucleotides: 11.

The chain uses TRBV4-3 and TRBJ2-5; a weak D match, TRBD2 (6 bases). CDR1 is LGHNA, CDR2 YSLEER, per germline. Trimming left V 0 bases short and J 5 bases short, with 7 bases between. The CDR3 loop spans 13 amino acids. CDR3 coding DNA: TGCGCCAGCAGCCAAGAGGCGGGGGAGACCCAGTACTTC. The encoded protein is CASSQEAGETQYF.

This clone has a handful of counts. The genes are TRBV18 and TRBJ2-7, with TRBD1 matching 12 bases. The CDR3 is made up of 16 amino acids. The J segment lost 6 bases and the V segment lost 0 bases, leaving 6 bases of the junction unmatched. Germline V gene lookup returns CDR1 KGHSH and CDR2 LQKENI. CDR3 amino acids: CASSPPLRDRGPEQYF. The CDR3 coding sequence is TGTGCCAGCTCACCACCGCTCCGGGACAGGGGGCCCGAGCAGTACTTC.

The rearrangement uses TRBV2 and TRBJ1-4; 7 nucleotides agree with TRBD1. The CDR3 runs to 14 residues. The junction had 5 bases not matched to a gene; V was cut back by 6 bases and J by 4 bases. CDR1 and CDR2 from the germline V gene are SNHLY and FYNNEI. The CDR3 reads CASRSDRVNEKLFF. CDR3 bases: TGTGCCAGCAGGTCTGACAGGGTTAATGAAAAACTGTTTTTT.

This sequence joins TRBV2 and TRBJ1-6; D gene ambiguous. V lost 1 base and J lost 9, with 10 bases in between. CDR1 and CDR2 from the germline V gene are SNHLY and FYNNEI. The CDR3 extends over 14 amino acids. CDR3 in amino acids: CASSEVAGGSPLHF. The CDR3 DNA follows: TGTGCCAGCAGTGAAGTTGCGGGTGGTTCACCCCTCCACTTT. Variable domain in full (rest from reference TRBV2 and TRBJ1-6): EPEVTQTPSHQVTQMGQEVILRCVPISNHLYFYWYRQILGQKVEFLVSFYNNEISEKSEIFDDQFSVERPDGSNFTLKIRSTKLEDSAMYFCASSEVAGGSPLHFGNGTRLTVT.